This TCR beta chain was recorded in a study of T cells after yellow fever vaccination. Study results and limitations: Clones from primary vaccination mostly reappeared after the booster (roughly 95% CD4, approximately 88% CD8).

V was cut by 2 bases and J by 5 bases, with 12 bases left in between. Germline CDR1 and CDR2: WNHNN and SYGVQD (reference sequence). This CDR3 contains 15 residues. TCRdb redid the calling of the 5' RACE reads with MiXCR, one entry per CDR3 protein. The sample shows hundreds of thousands of distinct CDR3 sequences, approximately 13% of them seen only once. A few counts support this clonotype. Its antigen is not known. The starting material was PBMCs, obtained on the day of the yellow fever booster vaccination. This receptor was taken from a man younger than 40 who received the YFV17D yellow fever vaccine. This rearrangement joins TRBV10-1 to TRBJ2-2; D unclear. CDR3 amino acids: CASSEMGLTTGELFF. CDR3 nucleotide sequence: TGCGCCAGCAGTGAGATGGGCCTGACGACCGGGGAGCTGTTTTTT.